What follows is one T cell receptor beta chain and its context. What antigen it recognizes has not been identified. The record has no base qualities; no much larger clone is one base away. The record originates from a study of blood T cell repertoires in COVID-19 (dated by TCRdb to between 2020 and 2021). About the study as a whole: Samples covering the acute and convalescent phases of COVID-19 were provided by collaborators in the United States, Italy and Spain. Subjects who had been exposed to COVID-19, were actively infected with it, or had recovered from it provided the deeply sampled blood TCRbeta repertoires that made up the dataset. Samples were obtained from the ongoing ImmuneRACE study (first 160 participants) and from about 1,300 subjects provided by 6 global collaborators. A de-identified subject ID, COVID-19 status, age in years and sex were almost always included in the sample metadata. The material from the prospective study consisted of cDNA or gDNA derived from T cells, B-cell-depleted T cells, or PBMCs. Where available, HLA class I and class II types were obtained from metadata supplied by the sample provider rather than from assay-based typing. The repertoires were released in a freely available public database meant as a resource for research on the immune response to SARS-CoV-2.

Results the study describes overall, beyond this receptor: Clinical and demographic metadata were provided uncurated, with the amount varying by source and participant.

Trimming removed 1 base from V and 2 bases from J, leaving 10 bases between the germline ends. For CDR1 and CDR2, the germline V gene (reference sequence) lists SEHNR and FQNEAQ. From cysteine to phenylalanine, the CDR3 is 15 amino acids long. Just CDR3 DNA is preserved here, 45 bases in frame from base 1. TCRbeta CDR3 regions were amplified from genomic DNA by means of the immunoSEQ Assay, a bias-controlled multiplex PCR. In the authors' own workflow: Within the assay, amplification of reference gene primers was used to estimate how many nucleated cells each sample contained. To quantify the absolute abundance of each unique TCRbeta CDR3 rearrangement, sequence reads were collapsed and filtered. For each sample, productive Simpson clonality was calculated by taking the square root of Simpson's diversity index across productive rearrangements. TCRdb carries this immuneACCESS record with in-frame sequences only. Its versions omit some clonotypes, under half of them owing to an unresolved V gene in the studies checked, with the rest unexplained. The D gene and trimming were derived from the DNA, and the V and J assignments and clone size from that table. The sample data list more than 250,000 clones, and approximately 88% of these were observed just once. Jointly, the top ten make up about 6.1% of the sample.

Participants in the prospective study were enrolled through a virtual design, were aged 18 to 89 years, and lived in roughly 24 United States geographic areas. In the prospective study, participants were assigned to cohorts based on the clinical history participants reported in a screening survey and a study questionnaire. Recovered participants in ImmuneRACE Cohort 3 were defined by two consecutive negative NP/OP PCR tests, clearance by a healthcare professional, or resolution of symptoms. In the prospective study, whole blood, serum and a nasopharyngeal or oropharyngeal swab were collected from each participant by mobile phlebotomists. Over a roughly 2-month period, participants in the prospective study had the option of providing additional blood draws and questionnaires. Before DNA extraction, prospective study blood samples were shipped either frozen or at room temperature.

The V and J genes are TRBV7-9 and TRBJ2-3, with TRBD1 tentatively as D gene (5 bases match). Sequenced input: PBMCs or T cells enriched from blood (not recorded which). This clonotype originated in a woman in her thirties or forties who had recovered from COVID-19. The CDR3 sequence is CASSLVGQSTDTQYF. The bases are TGTGCCAGCAGCTTAGTTGGACAATCCACAGATACGCAGTATTTT. Reference TRBV7-9 and TRBJ2-3 proteins supply the regions before and after the CDR3; the full variable domain is: DTGVSQNPRHKITKRGQNVTFRCDPISEHNRLYWYRQTLGQGPEFLTYFQNEAQLEKSRLLSDRFSAERPKGSFSTLEIQRTEQGDSAMYLCASSLVGQSTDTQYFGPGTRLTVL.